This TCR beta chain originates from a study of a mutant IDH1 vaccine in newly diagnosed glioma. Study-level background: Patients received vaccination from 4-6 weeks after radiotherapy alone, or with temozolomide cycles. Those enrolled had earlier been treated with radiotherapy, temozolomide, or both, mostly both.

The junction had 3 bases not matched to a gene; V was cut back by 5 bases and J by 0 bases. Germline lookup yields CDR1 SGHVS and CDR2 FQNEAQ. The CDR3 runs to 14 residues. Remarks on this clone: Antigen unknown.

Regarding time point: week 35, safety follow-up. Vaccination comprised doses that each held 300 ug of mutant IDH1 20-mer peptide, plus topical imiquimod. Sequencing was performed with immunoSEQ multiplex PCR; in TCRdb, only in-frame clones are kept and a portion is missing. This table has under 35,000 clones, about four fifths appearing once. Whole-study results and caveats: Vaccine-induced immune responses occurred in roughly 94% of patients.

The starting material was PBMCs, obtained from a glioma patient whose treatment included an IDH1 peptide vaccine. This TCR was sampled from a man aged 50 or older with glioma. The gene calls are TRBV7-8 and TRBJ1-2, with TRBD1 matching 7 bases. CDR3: CASSPDRANYGYTF. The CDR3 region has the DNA TGTGCCAGCAGCCCCGACAGGGCTAACTATGGCTACACCTTC.